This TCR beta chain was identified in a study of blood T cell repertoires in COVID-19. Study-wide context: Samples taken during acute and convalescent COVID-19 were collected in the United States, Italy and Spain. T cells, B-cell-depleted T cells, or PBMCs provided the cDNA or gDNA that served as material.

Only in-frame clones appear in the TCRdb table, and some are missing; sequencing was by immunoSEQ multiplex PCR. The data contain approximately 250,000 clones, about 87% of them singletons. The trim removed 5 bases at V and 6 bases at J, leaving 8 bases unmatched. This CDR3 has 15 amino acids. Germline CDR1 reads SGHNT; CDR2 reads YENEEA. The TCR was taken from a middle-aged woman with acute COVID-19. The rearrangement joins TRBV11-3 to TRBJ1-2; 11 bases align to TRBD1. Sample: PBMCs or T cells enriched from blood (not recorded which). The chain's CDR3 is CASSLGQGALDGYTF. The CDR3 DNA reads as TGTGCCAGCAGCCTCGGACAGGGGGCGCTTGATGGCTACACCTTC.